The text below deals with one T cell receptor (beta chain). This clone was counted once. The target of this receptor is not known. No qualities accompany the bases; no much larger clone lies one base away. This record belongs to a study of CD8+ T cells in alopecia areata (dated by TCRdb to 2016 to 2018). About the full investigation: The treated patients, all with moderate-to-severe alopecia areata, were enrolled in an open-label pilot trial of oral tofacitinib given at 5 to 10 mg twice daily. Patients received tofacitinib for 6 to 18 months and were then followed off drug for 6 months to check for delayed response and recurrence. For the treated patients, the SALT score, which quantifies what percentage of scalp surface area is affected, served as the measure of disease severity. The study used high-throughput TCRbeta sequencing to examine T cell clonal expansion in alopecia areata, in both the C3H/HeJ mouse model and human patients. On the human side, TCRbeta sequencing was run on scalp tissue and on sorted CD4+ and CD8+ peripheral blood T cells from healthy controls and from alopecia areata patients with either patchy or totalis/universalis disease. Biopsies were taken from tofacitinib-treated patients at baseline and at 4 and 24 weeks of treatment, and a later scalp biopsy was taken in several of the tofacitinib-treated patients. Scalp clonality was compared among normal scalp (n=4), patchy alopecia areata scalp (n=8), and alopecia totalis/universalis scalp (n=8). RNA was extracted with the PAXgene miRNA kit for fixed scalp, the miRNeasy kit for PBMCs, and the RNeasy kit for mouse skin. TCRbeta CDR3 regions were amplified by immunoSEQ multiplex PCR using 35 Vbeta forward and 13 Jbeta reverse primers. The study at large found these results: Because the treated cohort was small and included a single nonresponder, larger studies are needed to assess links between baseline CD8+ expansion and response. Compared with normal scalp, lesional scalp, particularly in alopecia totalis/universalis, had higher clonality and more expanded CD8+ clones, which suggests antigenic drive. TCR sequences shared between patients were less clear than in mice, possibly partly because of HLA diversity in the patient population. Tofacitinib significantly decreased scalp clonality and the number of expanded CD8+ clones among the top 100 scalp clones. Unlike mouse skin, which is dominated by gammadelta T cells, normal human skin has resident alphabeta T cells that are also sequenced, and this complicates analysis of the scalp TCR repertoire. During tofacitinib treatment, many expanded lesional clones remained in scalp and blood, and this persistence may partly explain relapse after treatment is stopped.

Preparation of the library involved the immunoSEQ multiplex PCR assay. To provide template for TCR sequencing, every sample had RNA extracted and reverse transcribed into cDNA. First-strand cDNA was synthesized with SuperScript III using a 2:1 mix of oligo-dT and random hexamers. Amplification bias was assessed with a synthetic immune receptor repertoire, and residual bias was removed computationally. Per the authors' processing: Raw reads were preprocessed for error removal, and CDR3 was defined according to IMGT conventions as running from the conserved cysteine to phenylalanine. Clonality was computed by normalizing Shannon entropy by log2 of the number of productive unique TCRs and subtracting the result from 1. Whether scalp clones were CD4 or CD8 was inferred by matching scalp TCRbeta sequences against CD4 and CD8 repertoires sorted from blood. In its TCRdb copy, this immuneACCESS table keeps in-frame sequences only and misses some clones. Where compared with another copy, unresolved V genes explain less than half of these, and the others have no known cause. V, J and clone size are those of that table, while D and trimming were read from the DNA. Counted in this sample were 95,000 to 150,000 clones; under 65% of them appeared once. The top ten clonotypes cover around 6% of the sample.

From the cysteine through the phenylalanine, the CDR3 covers 14 amino acids. Only the CDR3 DNA is retained, 42 bases long and in frame from the first base. Per the germline V gene, MNHEY is the CDR1 and SVGAGI is the CDR2. V lost 6 bases and J lost 3 bases; the stretch between them is 12 bases long. Sample time point, as interpreted from the label and publication: roughly 27 days on oral tofacitinib. The treatment or condition label corresponds to: oral pan-JAK inhibitor, 5-10 mg twice daily. Peripheral blood and lesional scalp punch biopsies were obtained from patients with alopecia areata. PBMCs were separated by density centrifugation and stained for CD3, CD4 and CD8, after which CD4+ and CD8+ T cells were sorted on a FACSAria.

The starting material was CD4+ T cells sorted from blood, obtained at week 4, from a patient treated with tofacitinib. The clonotype was recovered from a human donor with alopecia areata. The rearrangement combines TRBV6-5 with TRBJ2-1; no D gene is confidently identified. The DNA sequence is as follows: TGTGCCAGCAGCCGCTTTCGGAGCTACAATGAGCAGTTCTTC. It codes for CASSRFRSYNEQFF.